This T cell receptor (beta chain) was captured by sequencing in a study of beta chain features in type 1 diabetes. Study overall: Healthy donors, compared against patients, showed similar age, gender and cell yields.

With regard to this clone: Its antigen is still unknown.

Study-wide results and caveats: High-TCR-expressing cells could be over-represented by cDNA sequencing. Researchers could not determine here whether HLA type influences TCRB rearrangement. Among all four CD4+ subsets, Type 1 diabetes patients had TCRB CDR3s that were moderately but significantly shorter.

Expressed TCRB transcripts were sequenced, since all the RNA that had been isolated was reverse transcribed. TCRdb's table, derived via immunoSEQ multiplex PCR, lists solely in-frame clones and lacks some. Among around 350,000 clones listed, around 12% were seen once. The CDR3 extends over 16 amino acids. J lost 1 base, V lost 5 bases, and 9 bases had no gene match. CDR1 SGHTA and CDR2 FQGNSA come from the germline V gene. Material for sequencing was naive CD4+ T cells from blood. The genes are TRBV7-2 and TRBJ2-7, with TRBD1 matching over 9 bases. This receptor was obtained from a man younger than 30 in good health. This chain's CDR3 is CASSVSGQGKSYEQYF. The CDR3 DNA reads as TGTGCCAGCAGCGTGTCGGGACAGGGCAAGTCCTACGAGCAGTACTTC.